This note documents a single T cell receptor (beta chain) sequence. What this receptor recognizes is not known. Base-call qualities are not available, and no considerably larger clone is one nucleotide away. Total RNA and DNA were co-extracted from about 19-30 mg of bulk tissue with the AllPrep DNA/RNA mini kit, without cell sorting. Between late 2015 and March 2016, a few patients in China with histopathologically diagnosed primary liver carcinoma had their tumors surgically resected. Chronic HBV infection was present in the patients, and the patients were treatment-naive at sampling. Five spatially separated regions were sampled from each tumor: the superior, inferior, left-lateral and right-lateral poles, plus the tumor centre. More than 85% viable tumor cells were found by histology in every tumor sample. Fresh tumor and adjacent tissue pieces were bisected, with one half stored in RNAlater at -80 degrees C and the other half sent for histology.

The sample comes from a study of tumor-infiltrating lymphocytes in primary liver carcinoma (dated by TCRdb to about 2017). A note on the overall study: Hepatocellular carcinoma (four) or combined HCC and intrahepatic cholangiocarcinoma (one) was present in the five patients, who were three men and two women aged 30 to 69 years. Samples yielded roughly 3.5 to 7.13 million productive TCRbeta reads; read depth did not differ significantly between tissue types. TCRbeta repertoire sequencing covered roughly 35 specimens from 5 patients: roughly 25 tumor regions, 5 adjacent noncancerous liver tissues and 5 peripheral blood samples. Agilent mRNA microarray profiling was performed on the roughly 27 tumor region samples to relate TCRbeta repertoire diversity to the local molecular phenotype. Across five regions of each liver tumor, along with adjacent normal tissue and blood, the study brought together TCRbeta repertoire sequencing, expression microarrays and whole-exome sequencing. The five patients had tumors of stage T1-T3 N0M0, with maximum diameters ranging from 4.2 to 10 cm. Technical replicate repertoires showed high reproducibility, with mean shared-clone rates approximately 0.87 and correlation coefficients above 0.95. Findings and caveats that apply to the study as a whole: Just about 8-25% of top clones turned up in all five regions of a tumor, which suggests spatial heterogeneity among tumor-infiltrating T cells. Only the TCR beta chain was sequenced, which likely underestimates true repertoire diversity because unpaired alpha chains were not captured. Because the samples were bulk and unsorted, CD4+ and CD8+ T cell repertoires could not be compared. Repertoire overlap was found to be higher between tumor regions (mean approximately 36%) than between tumor-adjacent (roughly 17%) or tumor-blood (about 14%) pairs, consistent with antigen-driven expansion. Only four or five patients were included in the study, and the authors note that the findings should be validated in a larger study. Compared with blood, tumors had a significantly larger share of the repertoire taken up by the top 250 clones (p = 0.039).

TCRbeta-specific cDNA was reverse-transcribed from approximately 0.5 ug total RNA using a constant-region primer and ProtoScript II reverse transcriptase. Construction of the TCRbeta libraries relied on three nested rounds of multiplex PCR, following a slightly modified ARM-PCR procedure. The first two PCR rounds used multiplex TRBV1-TRBV30 forward primers with a Cbeta reverse primer, each for 10 cycles. A final 25-cycle PCR with Deep VentR polymerase added sample barcodes and Illumina adapters. Before sequencing, amplicons of 200-500 bp were gel-purified using a QIAquick gel extraction kit. TCRbeta amplicons were sequenced on an Illumina HiSeq 2500 with 250-bp paired-end reads. The original pipeline was this. Reads were quality-trimmed with Trimmomatic v0.33, and paired reads were merged with FLASH v1.2.11 to recover full CDR3 sequences. V, D and J germline segments were assigned to the rearranged TCRbeta sequences using MiGEC v1.2.1b. VDJtools v1.0.0 computed clonotype statistics and Shannon-Wiener diversity indices. To reduce sampling bias, subsequent analyses other than the diversity analysis used only the 250 most abundant clonotypes in each sample. TCRdb redid the processing of the public reads, applying fastp at Q25 and MiXCR, and retained in-frame beta chains. Every CDR3 protein is listed once, alongside the most common genes and DNA of its rows. TCRdb's processing, not the authors', yielded these V and J calls. The sample contains about 100,000 distinct CDR3 sequences, 55% to 80% of them found a single time. 9% to 15% of the sample rests with the top ten.

Relative to germline, V is missing 1 base and J is missing 3 bases, with 22 bases of the junction outside any gene match. The CDR3 covers 22 residues, taking in both the cysteine and the phenylalanine. The read is trimmed to its CDR3 DNA, 66 bases read in frame from base 1. CDR1 and CDR2 are read off the germline V gene as SQVTM and ANQGSEA. This TCR derives from an older woman with primary liver carcinoma and hepatitis B virus infection. The sample consisted of liver tumor tissue from sampling region 2. The cell subset or site tag for this specimen amounts to: tumor region T2, inferior pole. Rearrangement joined TRBV29-1 to TRBJ2-1; TRBD2 aligns with 12 central bases. Read as DNA, the sequence is TGCAGCGTTGAAGCGATCCTCGGACTAGCGGGATGGCCGGGCCCGATCTACAATGAGCAGTTCTTC. The encoded protein is CSVEAILGLAGWPGPIYNEQFF.